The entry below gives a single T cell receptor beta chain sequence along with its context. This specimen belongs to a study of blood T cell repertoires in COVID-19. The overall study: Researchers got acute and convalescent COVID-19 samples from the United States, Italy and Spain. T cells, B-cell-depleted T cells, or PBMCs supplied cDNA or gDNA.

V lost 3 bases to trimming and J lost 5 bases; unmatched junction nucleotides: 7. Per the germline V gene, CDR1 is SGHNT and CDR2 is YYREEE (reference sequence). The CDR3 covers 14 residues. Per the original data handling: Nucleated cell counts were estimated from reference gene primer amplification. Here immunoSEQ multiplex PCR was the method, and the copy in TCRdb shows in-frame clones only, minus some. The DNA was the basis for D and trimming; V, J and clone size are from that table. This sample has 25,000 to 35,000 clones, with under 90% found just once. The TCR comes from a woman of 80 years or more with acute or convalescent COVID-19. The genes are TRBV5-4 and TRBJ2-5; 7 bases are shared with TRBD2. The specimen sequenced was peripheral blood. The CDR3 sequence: CASSSTGRRETQYF. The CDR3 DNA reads TGTGCCAGCAGCTCGACCGGGAGGCGGGAGACCCAGTACTTC.